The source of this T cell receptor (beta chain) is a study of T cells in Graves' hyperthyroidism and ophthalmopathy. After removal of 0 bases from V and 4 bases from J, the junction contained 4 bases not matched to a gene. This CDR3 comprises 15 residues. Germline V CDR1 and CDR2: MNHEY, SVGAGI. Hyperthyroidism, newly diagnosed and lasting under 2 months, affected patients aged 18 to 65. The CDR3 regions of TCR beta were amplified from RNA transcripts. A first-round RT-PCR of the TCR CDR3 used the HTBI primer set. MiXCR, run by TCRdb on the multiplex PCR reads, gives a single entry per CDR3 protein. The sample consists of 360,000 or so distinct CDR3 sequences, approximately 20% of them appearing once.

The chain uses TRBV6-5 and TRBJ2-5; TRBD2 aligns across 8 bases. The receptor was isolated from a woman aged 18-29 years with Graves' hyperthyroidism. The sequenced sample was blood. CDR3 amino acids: CASSYSAGGGETQYF. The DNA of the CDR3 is TGTGCCAGCAGTTACTCGGCGGGAGGAGGAGAGACCCAGTACTTC.